This TCR beta chain was captured by sequencing in a study of naive and memory T cell subsets. Two oligonucleotides, mixed equimolar, formed the beta constant-region primer covering TRBC1 and TRBC2. TCRdb ran MiXCR on the UMI-ligation and nested PCR reads and lists one entry per CDR3 protein. Here the sample spans 70,000 to 95,000 distinct CDR3 sequences, 6% to 7.5% being singletons. Cells stained for CD3, CD4, CD8, CD45RA and CD27 were sorted into four subsets. As regards this clonotype: The antigen remains unidentified.

Points from the study as a whole: RNA-based TCR counts may shift with T cell activation and differentiation. A clonotype means one alpha or beta sequence, not an alpha/beta pair.

Sequencing used central memory CD4+ T cells from blood. The sequence was obtained from a human donor in good health.

In nucleotides, the CDR3 is TGCAGTGCTCCCCCGCCAGGGGGAGGGTACAATGAGCAGTTCTTC. It codes for CSAPPPGGGYNEQFF. The rearrangement joins TRBV20-1 to TRBJ2-1, with D perhaps being TRBD1 or TRBD2 (7 bases each). The CDR3 runs to 15 residues. Germline lookup yields CDR1 DFQATT and CDR2 SNEGSKA (reference sequence). V was shortened by 5 bases and J by 4 bases, with 18 bases between the two germline ends.